The 8 T cell receptor beta chains below were found in one sample sequenced in a study of blood T cell repertoires in COVID-19. Generated by immunoSEQ multiplex PCR, the TCRdb table keeps only in-frame clones and is missing some. This sample carries over 85,000 clones, around nine tenths of them seen once, and the ten largest clones take 3%. The material sequenced was peripheral blood. The receptor source for this set is a man aged 45-65 years with active or convalescent COVID-19.

The chain employs TRBV5-1 and TRBJ2-3; TRBD1 agrees at 8 bases. There are 15 residues in the CDR3. Germline loops: CDR1 SGHRS, CDR2 YFSETQ. V shed 5 bases, J shed 2 bases, and the junction held 7 bases outside the gene matches. This chain's CDR3 is CASRYRGDFTDTQYF. The DNA of the CDR3 is TGCGCCAGCAGATACAGGGGGGACTTCACAGATACGCAGTATTTT. Looking up the rest from reference TRBV5-1 and TRBJ2-3 gives the full variable domain: KAGVTQTPRYLIKTRGQQVTLSCSPISGHRSVSWYQQTPGQGLQFLFEYFSETQRNKGNFPGRFSGRQFSNSRSEMNVSTLELGDSALYLCASRYRGDFTDTQYFGPGTRLTVL.

The chain recombines TRBV27 with TRBJ1-6; TRBD1 aligns across 7 bases. V lost 3 bases, J lost 13 bases, and 6 bases stayed unmatched. The germline CDR1 and CDR2 sequences are MNHEY and SMNVEV (reference sequence). The CDR3 runs to 13 residues. CDR3 sequence reads: CASSLDRRDPLHF. In nucleotides, the CDR3 is TGTGCCAGCAGTTTGGACAGGCGGGATCCCCTCCACTTT.

The chain is built from TRBV9 and TRBJ1-5, with 7 bases that match TRBD1. Looked up from germline, CDR1 is SGDLS and CDR2 is YYNGEE. Trimming took 8 bases from V and 6 from J; bases not matched to a gene: 8. This CDR3 contains 13 residues. CDR3 loop: CASSTGTVQPQHF. Written as DNA, the CDR3 is TGTGCCAGTTCGACCGGGACAGTTCAGCCCCAGCATTTT. Full variable domain (remainder filled in from reference TRBV9 and TRBJ1-5): DSGVTQTPKHLITATGQRVTLRCSPRSGDLSVYWYQQSLDQGLQFLIQYYNGEERAKGNILERFSAQQFPDLHSELNLSSLELGDSALYFCASSTGTVQPQHFGDGTRLSIL.

This chain joins TRBV10-3 and TRBJ2-4; 13 bases are a match to TRBD2. CDR1 ENHRY and CDR2 SYGVKD come from the germline V gene. Unmatched junction bases numbered 8, after V lost 3 bases and J lost 6 bases. The CDR3 contains 17 residues. The CDR3 sequence: CAISDPLAGGPGNIQYF. CDR3 sequence (DNA): TGTGCCATCAGTGACCCACTAGCGGGGGGGCCGGGAAACATTCAGTACTTC.

A remark on this clone: Without the conserved terminal phenylalanine or tryptophan, this CDR3 likely stems from a read error. The DNA is left out, because the CDR3 cannot be placed on it with certainty; the CDR3 is given as TCRdb lists it. The CDR3 reads CRRQPRVA. The chain carries TRBV20-1 and TRBJ2-7; the table calls TRBD1, which could not be checked here. The CDR3 spans 8 residues, counting both ends. The germline CDR1 and CDR2 sequences are DFQATT and SNEGSKA (reference sequence).

The genes are TRBV15 and TRBJ2-3, with 9 bases matching TRBD2. This CDR3 comprises 16 residues. V was clipped by 0 bases and J by 4 bases; unmatched bases: 5. The V gene's germline CDR1 is LNHNV and CDR2 YYDKDF (reference sequence). The CDR3 bases are TGTGCCACCAGCAGAGATTGGCTAGCGGGGTCAGATACGCAGTATTTT. It encodes CATSRDWLAGSDTQYF.

The chain employs TRBV24-1 and TRBJ2-5, with TRBD1 identical over 8 bases. Germline CDR1 is KGHDR and CDR2 is SFDVKD. V dropped 6 bases and J dropped 5; count of bases not matched to a gene: 7. This CDR3 spans 14 amino acids. CDR3 sequence: CATSPGTGRETQYF. The DNA of the CDR3 is TGTGCCACCAGTCCAGGGACAGGCCGGGAGACCCAGTACTTC.

V usage is TRBV15 and J usage is TRBJ2-1; D call uncertain. The germline gives CDR1 LNHNV, CDR2 YYDKDF (reference sequence). V was clipped by 0 bases and J by 4 bases, with 10 bases between them. This CDR3 is 15 amino acids long. This CDR3 is CATSRDRGEYNEQFF. DNA for the CDR3: TGTGCCACCAGCAGAGATCGAGGAGAATACAATGAGCAGTTCTTC. Filled out from reference TRBV15 and TRBJ2-1, the complete variable domain reads DAMVIQNPRYQVTQFGKPVTLSCSQTLNHNVMYWYQQKSSQAPKLLFHYYDKDFNNEADTPDNFQSRRPNTSFCFLDIRSPGLGDTAMYLCATSRDRGEYNEQFFGPGTRLTVL.